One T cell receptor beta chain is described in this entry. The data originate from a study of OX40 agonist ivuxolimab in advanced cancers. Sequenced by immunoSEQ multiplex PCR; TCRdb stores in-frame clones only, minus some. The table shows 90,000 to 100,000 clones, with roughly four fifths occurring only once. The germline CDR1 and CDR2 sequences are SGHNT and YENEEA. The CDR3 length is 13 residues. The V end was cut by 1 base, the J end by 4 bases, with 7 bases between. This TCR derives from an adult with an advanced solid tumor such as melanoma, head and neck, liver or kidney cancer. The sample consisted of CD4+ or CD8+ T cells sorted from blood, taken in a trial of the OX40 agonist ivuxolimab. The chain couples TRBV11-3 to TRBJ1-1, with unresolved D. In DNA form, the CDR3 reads TGTGCCAGCAGCTTAGGATCGGGCACTGAAGCTTTCTTT. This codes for CASSLGSGTEAFF.